This TCR beta chain was identified during a study of neurological immune-mediated disorders. General observations from the study: No CDR3 amino acid sequences recurred among expanded clones across subjects, suggesting private repertoires in all groups. HTLV-1-associated myelopathy had the most TCR clonal expansion, while multiple sclerosis had the least, a level that fell below healthy controls.

This clonotype was seen many times. Its matching antigen is unknown. The CDR3 spans 13 residues. cDNA was made by 5'RACE with 10-nucleotide random UMIs. MiXCR was run by TCRdb on the 5' RACE reads, yielding one entry per CDR3 protein. The table includes 77,000 or so distinct CDR3 sequences, around 9.9% detected once. The V and J genes are TRBV12-3 or TRBV12-4 and TRBJ2-3; 8 nucleotides align to TRBD2. This TCR was recovered from a man aged 50 or older in good health. The sequenced material came from PBMCs. The CDR3 here is CASRRGAVGTQYF. The CDR3 coding sequence is TGTGCATCGCGGCGGGGGGCCGTAGGTACGCAGTATTTT.